Listed below are T cell receptor beta chains from one sample, sequenced in a study of shared clonotypes between healthy human individuals. Assay: immunoSEQ multiplex PCR; the TCRdb copy retains only in-frame clones and omits some. The sample has about 2.5 million clones; just under 95% are singletons. The sample comprised naive CD4+ T cells from PBMCs. The receptors come from a young man in good health. Some clones in this sample may be carry-over from other donors' samples. The CDR3 runs from the conserved cysteine through the conserved F or W. Fields, in order: clone size, D gene, J gene, V gene, CDR3 protein, CDR3 DNA. D genes are given only for firm matches. Size is omitted from some rows. Given values are once, few, many or a class for expanded clones.

>-|TRBD2|TRBJ2-5|TRBV29-1
CSVGAIPSGSQETQYF
TGCAGCGTTGGCGCCATTCCAAGCGGGAGCCAAGAGACCCAGTACTTC
>-|TRBD1|TRBJ2-3|TRBV18
CASSSGQGTDTQYF
TGTGCCAGCTCATCCGGACAGGGCACAGATACGCAGTATTTT
>-|-|TRBJ1-4|TRBV28
CASSTDGINEKLFF
TGTGCCAGCAGTACGGACGGTATTAATGAAAAACTGTTTTTT
>-|-|TRBJ2-3|TRBV5-6
CASSSLRGTDTQYF
TGTGCCAGCAGCTCCCTACGGGGCACAGATACGCAGTATTTT
>-|TRBD2|TRBJ2-1|TRBV27
CASSRGLAGANEQFF
TGTGCCAGCAGTAGGGGACTAGCGGGAGCCAATGAGCAGTTCTTC
>-|-|TRBJ2-1|TRBV27
CASKRSSYNEQFF
TGTGCCAGCAAGCGGAGCTCCTACAATGAGCAGTTCTTC
>-|TRBD2|TRBJ2-7|TRBV28
CASSKSASGPYEQYF
TGTGCCAGCAGTAAGTCGGCTAGCGGTCCCTACGAGCAGTACTTC
>-|-|TRBJ2-7|TRBV6-5
CASSYNRRTYEQYF
TGTGCCAGCAGTTACAATAGGCGAACCTACGAGCAGTACTTC
>-|TRBD1|TRBJ2-5|TRBV10-3
CAIRDRVGETQYF
TGTGCCATCAGGGACAGGGTCGGAGAGACCCAGTACTTC
>-|-|TRBJ1-5|TRBV6-5
CASSYSPRQPQHF
TGTGCCAGCAGTTACTCGCCGCGCCAGCCCCAGCATTTT
>-|TRBD2|TRBJ2-7|TRBV28
CASSSPSGLYEQYF
TGTGCCAGCAGTTCACCCTCGGGACTATACGAGCAGTACTTC
>-|-|TRBJ2-4|TRBV18
CASSPTDGDIAKNIQYF
TGTGCCAGCTCACCAACGGACGGTGATATAGCCAAAAACATTCAGTACTTC
>-|-|TRBJ1-5|TRBV23-1
CASSPPGPSVGQPQHF
TGCGCCAGCAGTCCCCCGGGACCGTCTGTGGGTCAGCCCCAGCATTTT
>-|-|TRBJ2-3|TRBV7-9
CASSSMGGSTDTQYF
TGTGCCAGCAGCTCCATGGGCGGGAGCACAGATACGCAGTATTTT
>-|TRBD1|TRBJ2-7|TRBV2
CASIRDRVFGEQYF
TGTGCCAGCATCCGGGACAGGGTATTCGGGGAGCAGTACTTC
>once|-|TRBJ1-1|TRBV28
CASTLLPGMNTEAFF
TGTGCCAGCACCCTCCTCCCAGGCATGAACACTGAAGCTTTCTTT
>-|TRBD1|TRBJ2-7|TRBV29-1
CSVGQASYEQYF
TGCAGCGTGGGACAGGCCTCCTACGAGCAGTACTTC
>-|-|TRBJ2-6|TRBV2
CASGWISGANVLTF
TGTGCCAGCGGGTGGATCTCTGGGGCCAACGTCCTGACTTTC
>-|-|TRBJ1-2|TRBV6-5
CASSYSGTGHGYTF
TGTGCCAGCAGTTACTCCGGAACAGGGCATGGCTACACCTTC
>-|-|TRBJ1-1|TRBV6-1
CASTGSLNTEAFF
TGTGCCAGCACAGGGTCGTTGAACACTGAAGCTTTCTTT
>-|TRBD2|TRBJ2-5|TRBV5-1
CASSLSLAGGQETQYF
TGCGCCAGCAGCTTGTCCCTAGCGGGAGGGCAAGAGACCCAGTACTTC
>-|TRBD1|TRBJ2-5|TRBV19
CASSHTSDRGRRETQYF
TGTGCCAGTAGTCATACATCGGACAGGGGGCGCAGGGAGACCCAGTACTTC
>-|TRBD1|TRBJ1-5|TRBV28
CASSSRQGGQPQHF
TGTGCCAGCAGTTCCCGACAGGGTGGTCAGCCCCAGCATTTT
>-|TRBD1|TRBJ1-5|TRBV19
CASSMGTGATQPQHF
TGTGCCAGTAGTATGGGGACAGGGGCCACTCAGCCCCAGCATTTT
>-|TRBD1|TRBJ1-1|TRBV7-8
CASSLLGGQVQKAFF
TGTGCCAGCAGCTTACTAGGGGGCCAGGTTCAGAAAGCTTTCTTT
>-|TRBD1|TRBJ1-2|TRBV7-9
CASSPQGGGGYTF
TGTGCCAGCAGCCCACAAGGGGGCGGTGGCTACACCTTC
>-|TRBD1|TRBJ2-7|TRBV7-9
CASSSRTGSYEQYF
TGTGCCAGCAGCTCCAGGACAGGGTCCTACGAGCAGTACTTC
>-|-|TRBJ1-3|TRBV6-5
CASSYSRAGDGNTIYF
TGTGCCAGCAGTTACTCAAGGGCTGGAGACGGAAACACCATATATTTT
>-|TRBD2|TRBJ2-3|TRBV9
CASSVIPLAGGTDTQYF
TGTGCCAGCAGCGTAATCCCCCTAGCGGGGGGCACAGATACGCAGTATTTT
>-|TRBD1|TRBJ1-5|TRBV28
CASTLGTGESNQPQHF
TGTGCCAGCACTCTGGGGACAGGGGAAAGCAATCAGCCCCAGCATTTT
>-|-|TRBJ2-7|TRBV7-2
CASSPVGGTPYEQYF
TGTGCCAGCAGCCCGGTCGGAGGTACTCCCTACGAGCAGTACTTC
>-|-|TRBJ1-1|TRBV4-2
CASSQDSGGGTEAFF
TGTGCCAGCAGCCAAGATTCGGGGGGAGGAACTGAAGCTTTCTTT
>-|TRBD2|TRBJ2-3|TRBV7-2
CASSLHTSGTDTQYF
TGTGCCAGCAGCTTACACACTAGCGGCACAGATACGCAGTATTTT
>-|-|TRBJ2-7|TRBV28
CASRRTAIYEQYF
TGTGCCAGCAGACGGACCGCAATCTACGAGCAGTACTTC
>-|TRBD1|TRBJ1-2|TRBV7-2
CASSQRSIRTGANYGYTF
TGTGCCAGCAGCCAGAGATCAATTAGGACAGGGGCTAACTATGGCTACACCTTC
>-|TRBD2|TRBJ2-7|TRBV6-5
CASSPIGLATEQYF
TGTGCCAGCAGCCCTATAGGACTAGCTACCGAGCAGTACTTC
>-|TRBD1|TRBJ2-7|TRBV6-1
CASCQDRELYEQYF
TGTGCCAGCTGTCAGGACAGGGAACTCTACGAGCAGTACTTC
>once|-|TRBJ2-7|TRBV6-5
CASSYGPEQYF
TGTGCCAGCAGTTACGGTCCCGAGCAGTACTTC
>-|-|TRBJ2-3|TRBV19
CASSISFGLSTDTQYF
TGTGCCAGTAGTATTTCTTTCGGACTTTCCACAGATACGCAGTATTTT
>-|-|TRBJ2-5|TRBV30
CAWSLRGTQYF
TGTGCCTGGAGTCTCCGGGGGACCCAGTACTTC
>-|-|TRBJ1-1|TRBV6-1
CASREDRVNTEAFF
TGTGCCAGCAGGGAAGACAGAGTGAACACTGAAGCTTTCTTT
>-|-|TRBJ1-5|TRBV28
CASIYSEGRGNQPQHF
TGTGCCAGCATTTACTCGGAGGGCAGGGGCAATCAGCCCCAGCATTTT
>-|-|TRBJ2-2|TRBV28
CASITSGSRKNTGELFF
TGTGCCAGCATAACTTCGGGGTCGCGGAAGAACACCGGGGAGCTGTTTTTT
>once|-|TRBJ1-2|TRBV28
CASNRANYGYTF
TGTGCCAGCAACAGGGCTAACTATGGCTACACCTTC
>-|-|TRBJ2-1|TRBV4-1
CASSQGGARYNEQFF
TGCGCCAGCAGCCAAGGAGGTGCTCGGTACAATGAGCAGTTCTTC
>-|TRBD2|TRBJ2-5|TRBV5-1
CASSLGGAGSQETQYF
TGCGCCAGCAGCCTGGGGGGAGCGGGAAGTCAAGAGACCCAGTACTTC
>-|-|TRBJ2-5|TRBV5-1
CASSSYTGLGETQYF
TGCGCCAGCAGCTCATATACAGGGTTGGGCGAGACCCAGTACTTC